A selection of T cell receptor beta chains follows, all from one sample in a study of cytomegalovirus exposure and HLA in healthy donors. The table came from immunoSEQ multiplex PCR; TCRdb's copy has only in-frame clones and leaves some out. The sample records approximately 170,000 clones, around four fifths being singletons. Sequencing was done on a sample of PBMCs. All receptors come from a man younger than 40 in good health and CMV-seropositive. The CDR3 runs from the conserved cysteine through the conserved F or W. A D gene is named only where the DNA matches it firmly. Size is stated for part of the rows, as once, few or many counts, or as a class when the clone is expanded.

J | V | D | size | DNA | CDR3
TRBJ1-2 | TRBV5-1 | . | . | TGCGCCAGCAGCTTGGGAGTTGCTTATGGCTACACCTTC | CASSLGVAYGYTF
TRBJ2-7 | TRBV6-5 | . | . | TGTGCCAGCAGTGAACTTTCGGGGGAGCAGTACTTC | CASSELSGEQYF
TRBJ1-2 | TRBV5-1 | . | . | TGCGCCAGCAGCTTGGGGGTTACAGGAAACTATGGCTACACCTTC | CASSLGVTGNYGYTF
TRBJ1-5 | TRBV19 | . | . | TGTGCCAGTAGGACCGGGAGCTATAGCAATCAGCCCCAGCATTTT | CASRTGSYSNQPQHF
TRBJ1-2 | TRBV19 | TRBD1 | . | TGTGCCAGTAGTTCGCAGGGGGCTGGCTATGGCTACACCTTC | CASSSQGAGYGYTF
TRBJ2-6 | TRBV5-1 | . | once | TGCGCCAGCCTCGACAGTCCTCAGGGCGTCCTGACTTTC | CASLDSPQGVLTF
TRBJ2-2 | TRBV4-3 | TRBD1 | few | TGCGCCAGCAGCCAAGATTGGTACAGGGGGAACACCGGGGAGCTGTTTTTT | CASSQDWYRGNTGELFF
TRBJ2-7 | TRBV5-1 | TRBD2 | . | TGCGCCAGCAGCCTGACTAGCGGGGGGGCGTGGGAGCAGTACTTC | CASSLTSGGAWEQYF
TRBJ2-1 | TRBV5-1 | TRBD2 | . | TGCGCCAGCAGCCCCGGGACTAGCGGGATAAGCTCCTACAATGAGCAGTTCTTC | CASSPGTSGISSYNEQFF
TRBJ2-1 | TRBV5-1 | TRBD2 | . | TGCGCCAGCAGCACCGGACTAGCGGGCAGAGACGAGCAGTTCTTC | CASSTGLAGRDEQFF
TRBJ1-1 | TRBV27 | . | . | TGTGCCAGCAGTCTCGCCCAGGGTGGCAACACTGAAGCTTTCTTT | CASSLAQGGNTEAFF
TRBJ2-1 | TRBV9 | . | . | TGTGCCAGCAGCGGGGGGGACTCCTACAATGAGCAGTTCTTC | CASSGGDSYNEQFF
TRBJ1-1 | TRBV25-1 | . | once | TGTGCCAGCAGTGAATACCCTTCTAAGGCTTTCTTT | CASSEYPSKAFF
TRBJ1-2 | TRBV7-8 | . | . | TGTGCCAGCAGCTTAATGGGAGGGTCGGACTATGGCTACACCTTC | CASSLMGGSDYGYTF
TRBJ1-2 | TRBV7-2 | . | . | TGTGCCAGCAGCTTGGGGGGAGACTATGGCTACACCTTC | CASSLGGDYGYTF
TRBJ2-7 | TRBV2 | TRBD1 | . | TGTGCCAGCAGTGTCGGGACAGGGGGTTTCGAGCAGTACTTC | CASSVGTGGFEQYF
TRBJ2-7 | TRBV5-4 | TRBD1 | . | TGTGCCAGCAGCTGGGACAGTTACGAGCAGTACTTC | CASSWDSYEQYF
TRBJ1-1 | TRBV7-9 | . | . | TGTGCCAGCGGCGGGGCTGAAGCTTTCTTT | CASGGAEAFF
TRBJ2-1 | TRBV7-3 | . | . | TGTGCCAGCAGCTTATCCCCGACTCTTAATGAGCAGTTCTTC | CASSLSPTLNEQFF
TRBJ2-7 | TRBV6-5 | . | few | TGTGCCAGCAATCCTGGCGGAGTCTACGAGCAGTACTTC | CASNPGGVYEQYF
TRBJ1-6 | TRBV5-1 | . | once | TGCGCCAGCAGCTTGGGAGGGAGCGGAAATAATTCACCCCTCCACTTT | CASSLGGSGNNSPLHF
TRBJ2-7 | TRBV19 | TRBD1 | . | TGTGCCAGTAGTATCGGGGACAGCTTCTCGTACGAGCAGTACTTC | CASSIGDSFSYEQYF
TRBJ1-1 | TRBV18 | . | few | TGTGCCAGCTCGCCTCCAGTTGAAGCTTTCTTT | CASSPPVEAFF
TRBJ1-2 | TRBV7-2 | TRBD1 | . | TGTGCCAGCAGCGAGGGGGCCCGGCTATATGGCTACACCTTC | CASSEGARLYGYTF
TRBJ2-7 | TRBV6-5 | TRBD2 | . | TGTGCCAGCAGTTACTCGCGGGGGGACGAGCAGTACTTC | CASSYSRGDEQYF
TRBJ2-1 | TRBV6-5 | TRBD2 | . | TGTGCCAGCAGTCCCTTTAGCGGGCGGTACAATGAGCAGTTCTTC | CASSPFSGRYNEQFF
TRBJ2-3 | TRBV7-9 | TRBD2 | . | TGTGCCAGCCGGAGCGGGGGGCCCTCGGATACGCAGTATTTT | CASRSGGPSDTQYF
TRBJ1-2 | TRBV7-3 | . | few | TGTGCCAGCAGCTTCGGGGGGGAGGACTATGGCTACACCTTC | CASSFGGEDYGYTF
TRBJ1-5 | TRBV6-6 | . | few | TGTGCCAGCAGGTTCCAGAGCAATCAGCCCCAGCATTTT | CASRFQSNQPQHF
TRBJ2-1 | TRBV4-2 | TRBD2 | . | TGTGCCAGCAGCCAAGAGGAGCGGGGGGCATGGAATGAGCAGTTCTTC | CASSQEERGAWNEQFF
TRBJ2-1 | TRBV7-2 | . | . | TGTGCCAGCAACCGGGACAAAACACACAATGAGCAGTTCTTC | CASNRDKTHNEQFF
TRBJ2-1 | TRBV7-2 | . | . | TGTGCCAGCAGCTTGTGGGGGGGCGCGTACAATGAGCAGTTCTTC | CASSLWGGAYNEQFF
TRBJ1-4 | TRBV2 | . | few | TGTGCCAGCAATCGGGCGGGGAGTGAAAAACTGTTTTTT | CASNRAGSEKLFF
TRBJ1-2 | TRBV7-9 | TRBD1 | few | TGTGCCAGCGGAGCCGACAGGGGCGGGTATGGCTACACCTTC | CASGADRGGYGYTF
TRBJ2-3 | TRBV5-4 | TRBD2 | many | TGTGCCAGCAGCTCCGAGCGGGGTGTGGATAGGGATACGCAGTATTTT | CASSSERGVDRDTQYF
TRBJ2-7 | TRBV11-2 | . | . | TGTGCCAGCAGGTTCCTACGGGACAACCCTGACCTCTCCTACGAGCAGTACTTC | CASRFLRDNPDLSYEQYF
TRBJ2-1 | TRBV4-1 | . | few | TGCGCCAGCAGCCAAGCGTCGACCAGGTTTTACAATGAGCAGTTCTTC | CASSQASTRFYNEQFF
TRBJ1-2 | TRBV18 | TRBD1 | few | TGTGCCAGCTCCTCAGGACAGGAGAGATCCTATGGCTACACCTTC | CASSSGQERSYGYTF
TRBJ2-5 | TRBV7-2 | . | few | TGTGCCAGCAGCCCGCGACTGCAAGAGACCCAGTACTTC | CASSPRLQETQYF
TRBJ2-3 | TRBV13 | . | . | TGTGCCAGCAGCCACGGGACTCTAGACATCTCAGATACGCAGTATTTT | CASSHGTLDISDTQYF
TRBJ2-1 | TRBV7-9 | TRBD2 | . | TGTGCCAGCAGCTCCGGGACTAGCGTGGGTCGGGACGGTGGCAATGAGCAGTTCTTC | CASSSGTSVGRDGGNEQFF
TRBJ2-3 | TRBV4-3 | TRBD1 | . | TGCGCCAGCAGCCAAGCGTACCGGGACAGGGGAAGAGGTACGCAGTATTTT | CASSQAYRDRGRGTQYF
TRBJ1-5 | TRBV7-2 | . | . | TGTGCCAGCAGCACCCTCGGACAGCTATATAGCAATCAGCCCCAGCATTTT | CASSTLGQLYSNQPQHF
TRBJ1-2 | TRBV5-1 | . | . | TGCGCCAGCAGCCTAGTTCCCGCTAACTATGGCTACACCTTC | CASSLVPANYGYTF